This T cell receptor (beta chain) is from a study of blood T cell repertoires in COVID-19. Across the whole study: Sources were T cells, B-cell-depleted T cells, or PBMCs; the material itself was cDNA or gDNA.

Authors' analysis steps: It was from reference gene primer amplification that nucleated cell counts were estimated. Repertoires were generated with immunoSEQ multiplex PCR, while TCRdb's copy carries only in-frame clones and drops some. That table is the source of V, J and clone size, and D and trimming were worked out from the DNA. The sample holds hundreds of thousands of clones, 80% to 90% seen once. All enrollees were roughly 18 to 89 years old and from 24 US areas. Participants reported their clinical history, and cohort assignment relied on those reports. This CDR3 is built from 17 residues. Germline CDR1 is LGHNT and CDR2 is FRNRAP. The trim removed 0 bases at V and 3 bases at J, leaving 7 bases unmatched.

This chain joins TRBV12-5 and TRBJ1-4; TRBD1 agrees at 7 bases. The sample consisted of PBMCs or T cells enriched from blood (not recorded which). The receptor comes from a man aged 25-45 years who had recovered from COVID-19. In nucleotides, the CDR3 is TGTGCTAGTGGTTTGGTAGGACAGGTCCGGTCTAATGAAAAACTGTTTTTT. Translation: CASGLVGQVRSNEKLFF.